Listed below are T cell receptor beta chains from one sample, sequenced in a study of blood T cell repertoires in COVID-19. TCRdb's copy holds only in-frame clones and misses some; the assay was immunoSEQ multiplex PCR. Seen here are some 200,000 clones, around four fifths observed once, and the top ten hold approximately 6.1%. Sequenced input: peripheral blood. These receptor sequences come from a woman aged 40 to 49 with acute or convalescent COVID-19. Each CDR3 is given with its conserved first and last residue. The D gene is left open where the match is weak. Clone size is stated in some rows and not others, as once, few, many or a class when expanded.

TRBV18,TRBJ1-2,-,-,CASSPPDRRYGYTF,TGTGCCAGCTCACCACCGGACAGACGCTATGGCTACACCTTC
TRBV5-1,TRBJ2-3,TRBD2,-,CASSAYLAGGDTQYF,TGCGCCAGCAGCGCGTACCTAGCGGGAGGGGATACGCAGTATTTT
TRBV30,TRBJ2-7,TRBD1,-,CAWDRVAYEQYF,TGTGCCTGGGACAGGGTAGCCTACGAGCAGTACTTC
TRBV19,TRBJ2-3,-,-,CASSMLHGTDTQYF,TGTGCCAGTAGTATGTTACACGGCACAGATACGCAGTATTTT
TRBV3-1/TRBV3-2,TRBJ1-5,TRBD1,-,CASSPWGTGGDQPQHF,TGTGCCAGCAGCCCGTGGGGGACAGGGGGCGATCAGCCCCAGCATTTT
TRBV27,TRBJ2-7,TRBD2,-,CARAAGGPRFGYEQYF,TGTGCCAGAGCGGCGGGAGGGCCGAGGTTTGGCTACGAGCAGTACTTC
TRBV19,TRBJ1-3,-,few,CASSFYSINGNTIYF,TGTGCCAGTAGCTTCTACTCGATAAATGGAAACACCATATATTTT
TRBV24-1,TRBJ2-3,TRBD2,-,CAKGLAGPDTQYF,TGTGCCAAGGGACTAGCGGGACCAGATACGCAGTATTTT
TRBV7-9,TRBJ2-3,TRBD1,-,CASSSWDRGVTDTQYF,TGTGCCAGCAGCTCGTGGGACAGGGGTGTCACAGATACGCAGTATTTT
TRBV29-1,TRBJ1-2,TRBD1,few,CSVEGQGTEGYTF,TGCAGCGTTGAAGGACAGGGGACGGAAGGCTACACCTTC
TRBV2,TRBJ2-2,TRBD1,-,CASSQTGTTGELFF,TGTGCCAGCAGCCAGACAGGGACAACCGGGGAGCTGTTTTTT
TRBV2,TRBJ1-1,TRBD1,-,CASTEPTGDTEAFF,TGTGCCAGTACGGAACCGACAGGGGACACTGAAGCTTTCTTT
TRBV15,TRBJ1-2,TRBD1,-,CATSRGNPRDSGGYTF,TGTGCCACCAGCAGGGGAAACCCCCGGGACAGCGGTGGCTACACCTTC
TRBV10-3,TRBJ2-7,-,few,CAISEQLQGGSYEQYF,TGTGCCATCAGTGAACAACTTCAGGGGGGATCCTACGAGCAGTACTTC
TRBV6-5,TRBJ1-6,-,-,CASRPRQVLNSPLHF,TGTGCCAGCAGACCCAGACAGGTTCTTAATTCACCCCTCCACTTT
TRBV27,TRBJ2-1,-,-,CASSLRSGYNEQFF,TGTGCCAGCAGTTTAAGAAGCGGGTACAATGAGCAGTTCTTC
TRBV10-1,TRBJ1-4,TRBD1,-,CARSGQGSEKLFF,TGCGCCAGGTCGGGACAGGGTTCGGAAAAACTGTTTTTT
TRBV6-5,TRBJ2-1,-,-,CASSYRGTLNEQFF,TGTGCCAGCAGTTACCGCGGGACCCTCAATGAGCAGTTCTTC
TRBV18,TRBJ2-5,TRBD2,-,CASSPSLAGEETQYF,TGTGCCAGCTCACCAAGCCTAGCGGGAGAAGAGACCCAGTACTTC
TRBV30,TRBJ1-3,-,-,CAWSAGQRGNTIYF,TGTGCCTGGAGTGCCGGACAGCGCGGAAACACCATATATTTT
TRBV5-1,TRBJ2-2,TRBD2,once,CASSPGTSGGAGELFF,TGCGCCAGCAGCCCCGGGACTAGCGGGGGGGCCGGGGAGCTGTTTTTT
TRBV19,TRBJ1-1,-,many,CASGNRALNTEAFF,TGTGCCAGTGGAAACAGGGCGTTGAACACTGAAGCTTTCTTT